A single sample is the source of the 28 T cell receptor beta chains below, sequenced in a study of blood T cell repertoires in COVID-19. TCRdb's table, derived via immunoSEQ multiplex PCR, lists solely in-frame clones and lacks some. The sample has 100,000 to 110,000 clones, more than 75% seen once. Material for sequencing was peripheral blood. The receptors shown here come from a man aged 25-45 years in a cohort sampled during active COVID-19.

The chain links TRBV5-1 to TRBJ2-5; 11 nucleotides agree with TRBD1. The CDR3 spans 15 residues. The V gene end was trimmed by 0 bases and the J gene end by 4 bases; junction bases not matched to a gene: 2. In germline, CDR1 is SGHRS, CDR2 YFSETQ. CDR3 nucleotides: TGCGCCAGCAGCTTGGCAGGGACAGGGGGAGAGACCCAGTACTTC. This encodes CASSLAGTGGETQYF.

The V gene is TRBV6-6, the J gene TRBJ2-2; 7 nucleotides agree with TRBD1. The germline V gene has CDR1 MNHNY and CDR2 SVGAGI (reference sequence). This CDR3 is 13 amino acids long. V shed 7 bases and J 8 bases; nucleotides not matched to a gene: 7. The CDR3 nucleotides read TGTGCCAGCATGACAGGGCAAGGGGGGGAGCTGTTTTTT. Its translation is CASMTGQGGELFF.

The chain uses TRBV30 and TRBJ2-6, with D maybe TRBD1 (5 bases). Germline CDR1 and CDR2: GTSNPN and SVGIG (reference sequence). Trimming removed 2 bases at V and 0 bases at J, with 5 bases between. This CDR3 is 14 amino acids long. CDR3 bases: TGTGCCTGGAGTCAGGGCTCTGGGGCCAACGTCCTGACTTTC. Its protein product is CAWSQGSGANVLTF.

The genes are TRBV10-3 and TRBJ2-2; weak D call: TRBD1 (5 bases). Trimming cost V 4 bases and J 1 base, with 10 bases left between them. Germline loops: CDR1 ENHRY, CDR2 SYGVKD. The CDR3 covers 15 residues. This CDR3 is CAISGLGQNTGELFF. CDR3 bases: TGTGCCATCAGTGGCCTAGGACAGAACACCGGGGAGCTGTTTTTT.

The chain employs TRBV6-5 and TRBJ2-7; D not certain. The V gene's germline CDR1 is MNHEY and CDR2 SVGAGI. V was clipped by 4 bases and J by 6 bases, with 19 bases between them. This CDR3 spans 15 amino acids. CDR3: CASSSPGDSAREQYF. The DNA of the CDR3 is TGTGCCAGCAGTTCCCCCGGCGACTCTGCGCGCGAGCAGTACTTC.

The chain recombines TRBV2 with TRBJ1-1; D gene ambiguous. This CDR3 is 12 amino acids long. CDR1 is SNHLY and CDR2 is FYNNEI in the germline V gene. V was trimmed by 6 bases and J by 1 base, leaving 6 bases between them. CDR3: CASSVANTEAFF. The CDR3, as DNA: TGTGCCAGCAGCGTAGCGAACACTGAAGCTTTCTTT.

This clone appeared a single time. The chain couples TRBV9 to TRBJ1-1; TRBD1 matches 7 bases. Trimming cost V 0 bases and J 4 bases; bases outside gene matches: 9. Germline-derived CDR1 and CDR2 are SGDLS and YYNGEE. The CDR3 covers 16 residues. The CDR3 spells CASSVVAFRGTTEAFF. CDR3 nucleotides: TGTGCCAGCAGCGTAGTCGCTTTCAGGGGGACCACTGAAGCTTTCTTT.

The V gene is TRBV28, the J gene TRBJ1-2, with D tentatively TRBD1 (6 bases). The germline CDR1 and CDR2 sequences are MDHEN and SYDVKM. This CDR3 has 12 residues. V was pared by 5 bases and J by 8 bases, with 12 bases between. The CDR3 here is CASSIRGRGYTF. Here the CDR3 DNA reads TGTGCCAGCAGTATCAGGGGTCGAGGCTACACCTTC.

Here the CDR3 DNA reads TGTGCCAGCAGCTCGGGGACAGGGGACGAGCAGTACTTC. It encodes CASSSGTGDEQYF. V is TRBV12-3 or TRBV12-4 and J is TRBJ2-7, with 10 nucleotides matching TRBD1. The CDR3 length is 13 residues. V lost 6 bases, J lost 5 bases, and 4 bases stayed unmatched.

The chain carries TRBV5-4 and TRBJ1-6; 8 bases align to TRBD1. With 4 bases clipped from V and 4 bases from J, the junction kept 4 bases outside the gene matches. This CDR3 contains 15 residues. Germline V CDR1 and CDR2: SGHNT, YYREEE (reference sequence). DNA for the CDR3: TGTGCCAGCAGCGAGCGGACAGGGTATAATTCACCCCTCCACTTT. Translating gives CASSERTGYNSPLHF.

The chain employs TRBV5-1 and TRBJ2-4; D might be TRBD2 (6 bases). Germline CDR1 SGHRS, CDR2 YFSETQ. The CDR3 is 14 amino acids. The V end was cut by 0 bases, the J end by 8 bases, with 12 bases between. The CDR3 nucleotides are TGCGCCAGCAGCTTGGCCCCCGGGGAGGACATTCAGTACTTC. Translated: CASSLAPGEDIQYF.

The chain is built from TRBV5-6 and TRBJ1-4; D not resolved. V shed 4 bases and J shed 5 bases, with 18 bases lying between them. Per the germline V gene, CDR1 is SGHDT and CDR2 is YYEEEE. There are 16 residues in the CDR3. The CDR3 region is CASSQPPGDPNEKLFF. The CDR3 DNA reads TGTGCCAGCAGCCAACCCCCCGGGGATCCCAATGAAAAACTGTTTTTT.

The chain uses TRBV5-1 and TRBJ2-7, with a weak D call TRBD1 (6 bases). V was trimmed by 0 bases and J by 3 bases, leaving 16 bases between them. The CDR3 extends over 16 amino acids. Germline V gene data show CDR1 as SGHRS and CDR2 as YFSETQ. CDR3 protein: CASSLVFGTPFYEQYF. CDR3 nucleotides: TGCGCCAGCAGCTTGGTTTTCGGGACACCCTTCTACGAGCAGTACTTC.

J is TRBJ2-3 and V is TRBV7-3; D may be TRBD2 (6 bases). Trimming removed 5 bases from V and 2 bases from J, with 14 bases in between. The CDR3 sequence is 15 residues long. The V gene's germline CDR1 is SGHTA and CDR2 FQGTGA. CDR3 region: CASSLDGTHTDTQYF. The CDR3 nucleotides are TGTGCCAGCAGCCTAGATGGGACTCACACAGATACGCAGTATTTT. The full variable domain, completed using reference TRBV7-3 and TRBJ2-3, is GAGVSQTPSNKVTEKGKYVELRCDPISGHTALYWYRQSLGQGPEFLIYFQGTGAADDSGLPNDRFFAVRPEGSVSTLKIQRTERGDSAVYLCASSLDGTHTDTQYFGPGTRLTVL.

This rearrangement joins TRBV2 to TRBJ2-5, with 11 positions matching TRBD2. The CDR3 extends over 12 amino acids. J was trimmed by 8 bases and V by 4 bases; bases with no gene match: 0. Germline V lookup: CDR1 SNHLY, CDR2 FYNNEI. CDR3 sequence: CASSGLAGTQYF. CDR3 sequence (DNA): TGTGCCAGCAGTGGACTAGCGGGAACCCAGTACTTC.

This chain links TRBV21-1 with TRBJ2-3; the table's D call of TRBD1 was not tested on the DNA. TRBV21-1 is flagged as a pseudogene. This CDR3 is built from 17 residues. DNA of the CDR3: TGTGCCAGCAGCAAAGTGAGGACAGGGTTCAACACAGATACGCAGTATTTT. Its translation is CASSKVRTGFNTDTQYF.

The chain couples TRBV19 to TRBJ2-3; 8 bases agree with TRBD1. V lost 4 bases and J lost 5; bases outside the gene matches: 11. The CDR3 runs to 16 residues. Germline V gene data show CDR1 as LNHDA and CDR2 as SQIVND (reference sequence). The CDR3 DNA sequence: TGTGCCAGTAGTACAACCGGGACAGGTGGATTAGATACGCAGTATTTT. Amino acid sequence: CASSTTGTGGLDTQYF.

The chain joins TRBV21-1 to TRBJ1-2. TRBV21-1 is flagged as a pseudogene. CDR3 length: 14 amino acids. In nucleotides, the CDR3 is TGTGCCAGCAGCAAAGGCGAGGGTTTCTATGGCTACACCTTC. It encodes CASSKGEGFYGYTF.

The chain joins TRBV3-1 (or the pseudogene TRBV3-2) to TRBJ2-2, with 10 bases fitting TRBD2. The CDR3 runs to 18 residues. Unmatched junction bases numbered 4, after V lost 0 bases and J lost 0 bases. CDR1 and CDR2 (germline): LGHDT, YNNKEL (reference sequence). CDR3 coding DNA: TGTGCCAGCAGCCAAGATACGCTAGCGGGGGCGAACACCGGGGAGCTGTTTTTT. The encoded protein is CASSQDTLAGANTGELFF.

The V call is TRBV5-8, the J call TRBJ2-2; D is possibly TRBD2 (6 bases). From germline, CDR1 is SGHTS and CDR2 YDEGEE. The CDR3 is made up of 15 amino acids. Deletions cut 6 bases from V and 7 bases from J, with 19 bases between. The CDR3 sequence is CASTRDPGGVGELFF. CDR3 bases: TGTGCCAGCACCCGGGACCCCGGGGGAGTCGGGGAGCTGTTTTTT.

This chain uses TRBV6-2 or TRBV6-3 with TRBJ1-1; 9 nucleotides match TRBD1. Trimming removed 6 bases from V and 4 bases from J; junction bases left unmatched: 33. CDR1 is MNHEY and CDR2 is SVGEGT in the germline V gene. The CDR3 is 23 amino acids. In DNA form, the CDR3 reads TGTGCCAGCAGCCAAATGCCGAGAGCTGTAACATTGTGGGACAGGGTTGGGGGCACTGAAGCTTTCTTT. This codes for CASSQMPRAVTLWDRVGGTEAFF.

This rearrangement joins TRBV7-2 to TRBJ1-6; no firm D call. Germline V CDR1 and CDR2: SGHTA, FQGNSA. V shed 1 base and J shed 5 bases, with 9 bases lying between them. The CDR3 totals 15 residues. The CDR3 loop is CASSLGPTHNSPLHF. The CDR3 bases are TGTGCCAGCAGCTTAGGGCCGACTCATAATTCACCCCTCCACTTT.

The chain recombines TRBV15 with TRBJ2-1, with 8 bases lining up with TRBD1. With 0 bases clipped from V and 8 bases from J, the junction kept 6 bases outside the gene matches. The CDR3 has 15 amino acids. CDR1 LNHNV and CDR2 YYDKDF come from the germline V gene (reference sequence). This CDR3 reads CATSRDQDRAHEQFF. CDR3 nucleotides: TGTGCCACCAGCAGAGATCAGGACAGGGCGCATGAGCAGTTCTTC.

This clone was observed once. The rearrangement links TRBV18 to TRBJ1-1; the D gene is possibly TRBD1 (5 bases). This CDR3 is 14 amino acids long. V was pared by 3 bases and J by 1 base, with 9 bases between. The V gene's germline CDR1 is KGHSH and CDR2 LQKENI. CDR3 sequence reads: CASSPNGQNTEAFF. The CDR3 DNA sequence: TGTGCCAGCTCACCGAACGGACAGAACACTGAAGCTTTCTTT.

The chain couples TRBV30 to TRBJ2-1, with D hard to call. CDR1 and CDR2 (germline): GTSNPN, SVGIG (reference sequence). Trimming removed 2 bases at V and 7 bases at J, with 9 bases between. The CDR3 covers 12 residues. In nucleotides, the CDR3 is TGTGCCTGGAGTACGGGTAGTAATGAGCAGTTCTTC. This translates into CAWSTGSNEQFF.

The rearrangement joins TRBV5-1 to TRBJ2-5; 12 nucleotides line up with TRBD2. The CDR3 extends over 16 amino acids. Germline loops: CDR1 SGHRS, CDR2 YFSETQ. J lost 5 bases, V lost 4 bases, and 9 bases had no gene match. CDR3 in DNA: TGCGCCAGCAGCCGAAGGACTAGCGGGGCGGGGGAGACCCAGTACTTC. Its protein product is CASSRRTSGAGETQYF.

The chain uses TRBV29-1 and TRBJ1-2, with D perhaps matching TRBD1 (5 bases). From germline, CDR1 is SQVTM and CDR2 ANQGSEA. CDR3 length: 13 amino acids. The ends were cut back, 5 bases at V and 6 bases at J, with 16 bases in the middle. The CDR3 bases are TGCAGCGTTTCCGACAGAACTACCGATGGCTACACCTTC. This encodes CSVSDRTTDGYTF. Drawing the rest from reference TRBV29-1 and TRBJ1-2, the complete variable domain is SAVISQKPSRDICQRGTSLTIQCQVDSQVTMMFWYRQQPGQSLTLIATANQGSEATYESGFVIDKFPISRPNLTFSTLTVSNMSPEDSSIYLCSVSDRTTDGYTFGSGTRLTVV.

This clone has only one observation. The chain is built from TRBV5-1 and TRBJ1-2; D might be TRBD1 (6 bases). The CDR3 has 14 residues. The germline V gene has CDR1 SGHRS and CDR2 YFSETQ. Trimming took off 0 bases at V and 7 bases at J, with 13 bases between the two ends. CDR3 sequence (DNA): TGCGCCAGCAGCTTGGACGGGACAACGTTTGGCTACACCTTC. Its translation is CASSLDGTTFGYTF.